These T cell receptor beta chains were read from a single sample in a study of Graves' ophthalmopathy and Graves' hyperthyroidism. TCRdb used MiXCR to reprocess the multiplex PCR reads, holding one entry per CDR3 protein. The repertoire holds hundreds of thousands of distinct CDR3 sequences, with roughly 41% as singletons. The sequenced sample was peripheral blood. The receptors were sampled from an adult man with Graves' ophthalmopathy. Each CDR3 is given without its conserved first and last residue. Fields, in order: V gene, clone size, CDR3 protein. Clone size is stated in some rows and not others, as once, few, many or a class when expanded.

>TRBV18|-
ASSPPGSTGETQY
>TRBV5-6|few
ASSQDLYPGEETQY
>TRBV10-3|-
AISGGLAYGTQY
>TRBV6-1|many
ASSTIDRAGELF
>TRBV12-3/TRBV12-4|many
ASSLMGWRGQPQH
>TRBV19|-
ASSMWGVEKLF
>TRBV6-5|few
ASSPRGGSYEQY
>TRBV25-1|many
ASSKSGEQF
>TRBV10-3|-
AIRPGQGYTEAF
>TRBV14|many
ASSHRREPQETQY
>TRBV11-2|many
ASSLARDRLNSPLH
>TRBV10-2|-
ASSVTGLTGELF
>TRBV7-3|many
ASSLTSGEQY
>TRBV7-3|-
ASSFGRVFTDTQY
>TRBV7-9|many
ASSFRDGEKLF
>TRBV15|-
ATSRDGQLNQPQH
>TRBV24-1|many
ATSSSGQTNEKLF
>TRBV29-1|-
SVRQGDGYT
>TRBV20-1|many
SARDDSYYGYT
>TRBV16|-
ASSQSARVGNTIY
>TRBV12-3/TRBV12-4|many
ASSPGTGYGTLH
>TRBV6-1|few
ANSRDRNQPQH
>TRBV29-1|many
SVHRGTGTEAF
>TRBV2|-
ASKERTGGYEQY
>TRBV7-9|-
ASTGTASTDTQY
>TRBV7-9|-
ASRSWGGGQY
>TRBV5-4|-
ASSKLAGAAQETQY
>TRBV5-1|many
ASSLVMIGPREKLF
>TRBV7-9|-
ASSQDWGGGGSQY
>TRBV11-2|-
ASSFASNTIY
>TRBV7-3|many
ASSLTQDPGELF
>TRBV2|-
ASSLDRGNGEKLF
>TRBV9|-
ASSVASPGLPQETQY
>TRBV2|-
ASSESISNQPQH
>TRBV10-3|-
ASSDAKEDACSYKQY
>TRBV12-5|many
ASGPLGAGETQY
>TRBV5-1|-
ASSTGLQETQY
>TRBV25-1|-
ASSVAGTGPRAGYT
>TRBV12-3/TRBV12-4|many
ASSYDRGPTNEKLF
>TRBV7-9|-
ASRDLGPPSSYEQY
>TRBV4-1|few
ASSHSRGQGNSPLH
>TRBV29-1|-
SVELSGADTQY